The 18 T cell receptor beta chains below were found in one sample sequenced in a study of cytomegalovirus exposure and HLA in healthy donors. PCR employed 60 Vbeta and 13 Jbeta primers. TCRdb's copy holds only in-frame clones and misses some; the assay was immunoSEQ multiplex PCR. The sample includes 70,000 to 85,000 clones, over 55% of them seen just once. Sequencing was performed on PBMCs. The receptors derive from a man aged 25-40 years in good health and CMV-seropositive.

The rearrangement uses TRBV7-9 and TRBJ2-3; weak D call: TRBD1 (5 bases). Germline lookup yields CDR1 SEHNR and CDR2 FQNEAQ (reference sequence). This CDR3 has 19 amino acids. V gave up 10 bases and J gave up 4 bases, with 33 bases separating them. CDR3 residues: CATQPIDTTGPPKPDTQYF. CDR3 DNA sequence: TGTGCCACCCAACCTATAGACACAACAGGACCGCCGAAGCCAGATACGCAGTATTTT.

Only a few counts were recorded for this clone. V is TRBV19 and J is TRBJ1-5; TRBD1 might be the D (5 bases). The germline gives CDR1 LNHDA, CDR2 SQIVND (reference sequence). Trimming took 9 bases from V and 0 from J, leaving 27 bases between them. The CDR3 runs 19 residues. CDR3 residues: CASRGTPIGKEYSNQPQHF. CDR3 nucleotides: TGTGCCAGCCGCGGGACCCCGATCGGAAAGGAGTATAGCAATCAGCCCCAGCATTTT.

In this sample, this clone turned up many times. The chain combines TRBV15 with TRBJ1-5; the D is unclear. Trimming stripped 0 bases from V and 3 bases from J, with 3 bases between. The CDR3 extends over 13 amino acids. CDR1 is LNHNV, CDR2 YYDKDF, per germline (reference sequence). CDR3 DNA: TGTGCCACCAGCAGAGACCTCAATCAGCCCCAGCATTTT. Its translation is CATSRDLNQPQHF. Full variable domain (missing parts from reference TRBV15 and TRBJ1-5): DAMVIQNPRYQVTQFGKPVTLSCSQTLNHNVMYWYQQKSSQAPKLLFHYYDKDFNNEADTPDNFQSRRPNTSFCFLDIRSPGLGDTAMYLCATSRDLNQPQHFGDGTRLSIL.

The chain has TRBV27 and TRBJ2-7; D may be TRBD1 (6 bases). The germline V gene has CDR1 MNHEY and CDR2 SMNVEV (reference sequence). The CDR3 runs to 17 residues. V gave up 0 bases and J gave up 3 bases, with 18 bases separating them. The CDR3 DNA is TGTGCCAGCAGTTTATCGAAGGGACATTCCCCAAGCTACGAGCAGTACTTC. It is translated as CASSLSKGHSPSYEQYF.

The table lists this clone with a count of one. The chain employs TRBV7-3 and TRBJ2-5, with D possibly TRBD2 on 5 matching bases. This CDR3 region has 13 residues. The germline V and J ends were trimmed by 5 bases and 5 bases, with 12 bases remaining between them. Germline assignment: CDR1 SGHTA and CDR2 FQGTGA. CDR3 bases: TGTGCCAGCAGCCTTCGGGATGTCGAGACCCAGTACTTC. Translated: CASSLRDVETQYF.

The sample holds a few counts of this clone. The chain couples TRBV18 to TRBJ2-5; 8 positions agree with TRBD2. CDR3 length: 15 amino acids. Germline trimming cut 2 bases from V and 5 bases from J; bases unmatched to any gene: 7. Germline V gives CDR1 KGHSH, CDR2 LQKENI. The CDR3 bases are TGTGCCAGCTCACCAGGGACGGGGGGGTCCGAGACCCAGTACTTC. Protein: CASSPGTGGSETQYF.

The chain is built from TRBV5-6 and TRBJ2-2; a weak D match, TRBD1 (5 bases). Between the trimmed V and J ends, which lost 4 bases and 7 bases, there was a span of 8 bases. CDR3 length: 12 amino acids. Germline lookup yields CDR1 SGHDT and CDR2 YYEEEE. The CDR3 nucleotides read TGTGCCAGCAGCCTAGGGGTCGGGGAGCTGTTTTTT. This gives the protein CASSLGVGELFF.

This chain uses TRBV23-1 with TRBJ2-5, with 10 positions matching TRBD1. The last part of the DNA fits TRBJ2-7 better; the J call may be wrong. TRBV23-1 is classed as an ORF, of uncertain function. CDR3 size: 14 residues. CDR3 residues: CASSYRDRGYEQYF. The CDR3 DNA reads TGCGCCAGCAGTTACCGGGACAGGGGCTACGAGCAGTACTTC.

This clone appeared a few times. This CDR3 is CASSSTGTGNADEQFF. In DNA, the CDR3 is TGTGCCAGCAGCTCAACCGGGACAGGGAACGCAGATGAGCAGTTCTTC. The chain carries TRBV7-9 and TRBJ2-1; 9 nucleotides agree with TRBD1. The CDR3 spans 16 residues. Germline V gene lookup returns CDR1 SEHNR and CDR2 FQNEAQ (reference sequence). The V segment lost 4 bases and the J segment 8 bases; nucleotides outside the gene matches: 12.

About this clone itself: Other nucleotide sequences from this sample produce the same CDR3. The chain carries TRBV29-1 and TRBJ1-2, with TRBD1 as a possible D gene (5 bases). V was pared by 6 bases and J by 5 bases, with 25 bases between. The CDR3 sequence is 16 residues long. Germline V gene lookup returns CDR1 SQVTM and CDR2 ANQGSEA. The CDR3 nucleotides are TGCAGCGTCGATACTCGTTCCGCTAGGGGACTATATGGCTACACCTTC. Translation: CSVDTRSARGLYGYTF. Drawing the rest from reference TRBV29-1 and TRBJ1-2, the complete variable domain is SAVISQKPSRDICQRGTSLTIQCQVDSQVTMMFWYRQQPGQSLTLIATANQGSEATYESGFVIDKFPISRPNLTFSTLTVSNMSPEDSSIYLCSVDTRSARGLYGYTFGSGTRLTVV.

This clone has just one count. The V gene is TRBV5-6, the J gene TRBJ2-7; tentatively, D is TRBD1 (6 bases). The length of the CDR3 is 15 residues. V lost 4 bases, J lost 1 base, and 15 bases lay in between. Germline loops: CDR1 SGHDT, CDR2 YYEEEE. The CDR3 coding sequence is TGTGCCAGCAGCGACGAGGGGGTGGGGTCCTACGAGCAGTACTTC. Protein: CASSDEGVGSYEQYF.

V gene TRBV5-5 combines with J gene TRBJ2-6; 8 bases align to TRBD1. Per the germline V gene, CDR1 is SGHKS and CDR2 is YYEKEE (reference sequence). V shed 4 bases, J shed 3 bases, and the junction held 9 bases outside the gene matches. The CDR3 has 17 amino acids. In nucleotides, the CDR3 is TGTGCCAGCAGCCCCCGACAGGGGTCGGATGGGGCCAACGTCCTGACTTTC. This encodes CASSPRQGSDGANVLTF.

The rearrangement joins TRBV11-3 to TRBJ2-1, with 8 bases that match TRBD1. CDR3 length: 15 residues. CDR1 SGHNT and CDR2 YENEEA come from the germline V gene. V lost 7 bases and J lost 5; bases outside the gene matches: 10. The CDR3 region is CASNRPGTGDNEQFF. The CDR3 nucleotides read TGTGCCAGCAACCGGCCCGGGACAGGCGACAATGAGCAGTTCTTC.

V usage is TRBV4-1 and J usage is TRBJ2-7; 7 positions match TRBD2. Germline trimming cut 4 bases from V and 5 bases from J; bases unmatched to any gene: 8. The CDR3 runs 14 residues. Germline loops: CDR1 MGHRA, CDR2 YSYEKL. CDR3 DNA: TGCGCCAGCAGCCGCACTACGGGGAGGGACGAGCAGTACTTC. Translating it yields CASSRTTGRDEQYF.

Only a few counts were recorded for this clone. CDR3 region: CATRPGTESYEQYF. The DNA of the CDR3 is TGTGCCACCCGCCCAGGGACAGAGAGCTACGAGCAGTACTTC. The chain is built from TRBV7-3 and TRBJ2-7; 7 positions match TRBD1. J was trimmed by 3 bases and V by 10 bases; bases with no gene match: 12. The CDR3 is 14 amino acids. From germline, CDR1 is SGHTA and CDR2 FQGTGA.

This rearrangement joins TRBV4-3 to TRBJ2-7; TRBD2 matches at 7 bases. Germline V lookup: CDR1 LGHNA, CDR2 YSLEER. J gave up 0 bases and V 1 base, and 3 bases lay outside the gene matches. The CDR3 length is 15 residues. In DNA, the CDR3 is TGCGCCAGCAGCCAAGGGGGAGGGACCTCCTACGAGCAGTACTTC. It translates to CASSQGGGTSYEQYF.

This clone was recorded once. The chain employs TRBV9 and TRBJ2-1; D is perhaps TRBD1 (7 bases). With 3 bases removed from V and 3 bases from J, the gap between germline ends came to 16 bases. This CDR3 region has 16 residues. Germline CDR1 and CDR2: SGDLS and YYNGEE. For the CDR3, the DNA is TGTGCCAGCAGCGATAATGCAGGGGGGCGCTACAATGAGCAGTTCTTC. Amino acid sequence: CASSDNAGGRYNEQFF.

The genes are TRBV5-1 and TRBJ2-7; 7 bases are a match to TRBD1. The CDR3 has 14 residues. CDR1 and CDR2 (germline): SGHRS, YFSETQ. Trimming took 4 bases from V and 6 from J; bases not matched to a gene: 10. The CDR3 DNA reads TGCGCCAGCAGCCTTCCGGGACAGCGAGTCGAGCAGTACTTC. Its translation is CASSLPGQRVEQYF.